These 23 T cell receptor beta chains share one sample of origin, sequenced in a study of cytomegalovirus exposure and HLA in healthy donors. PCR amplification relied on 60 Vbeta primers (plus 13 Jbeta primers). Profiling relied on immunoSEQ multiplex PCR, and the TCRdb table lists in-frame clones only, not all of them. The sample lists more than 95,000 clones, roughly 72% occurring once. Source material: PBMCs. Receptors were obtained from a man aged 35-49 years in good health and CMV-seropositive.

This clone occurred a few times. CDR3 in DNA: TGTGCCAGCAGTGAAAGAGGAACAGGGCGACAGCCCCAGCATTTT. As protein: CASSERGTGRQPQHF. The chain recombines TRBV6-1 with TRBJ1-5; a possible D gene is TRBD1 (6 bases). In germline, CDR1 is MNHNS, CDR2 SASEGT. The CDR3 extends over 15 amino acids. Trimming stripped 2 bases from V and 7 bases from J, with 15 bases between.

The chain couples TRBV6-1 to TRBJ2-3, with 10 bases matching TRBD2. CDR1 and CDR2 (germline): MNHNS, SASEGT. CDR3 size: 15 residues. V trimming: 9 bases; J trimming: 0 bases; junction bases outside the gene matches: 6. CDR3 in DNA: TGTGCCAGTAGGGGACTAGCGCCTAGCACAGATACGCAGTATTTT. Amino acids: CASRGLAPSTDTQYF.

The V call is TRBV7-8, the J call TRBJ1-3; no firm D call. Germline V gene lookup returns CDR1 SGHVS and CDR2 FQNEAQ. Trimming removed 2 bases at V and 4 bases at J, with 9 bases between. This CDR3 is 14 amino acids long. DNA of the CDR3: TGTGCCAGCAGCTTATATGAGGGCGGAAACACCATATATTTT. This sequence encodes CASSLYEGGNTIYF.

This clone was picked up a small number of times. The V gene is TRBV27, the J gene TRBJ2-7; a possible D gene is TRBD1 (5 bases). The CDR3 contains 13 residues. Trimming pared 3 bases from V and 1 base from J, leaving 7 bases between. Germline V CDR1 and CDR2: MNHEY, SMNVEV (reference sequence). The CDR3 loop reads CASSLGRSYEQYF. CDR3 DNA: TGTGCCAGCAGTTTGGGGCGGTCCTACGAGCAGTACTTC.

The rearrangement uses TRBV6-1 and TRBJ2-3, with a weak D call TRBD1 (7 bases). This CDR3 region has 13 residues. With 1 base removed from V and 10 bases from J, the gap between germline ends came to 12 bases. Germline CDR1 MNHNS, CDR2 SASEGT. CDR3 protein: CASSEGPRGAQYF. DNA of the CDR3: TGTGCCAGCAGTGAAGGGCCCAGGGGGGCGCAGTATTTT.

As regards this clone: A junction boundary mismatches the germline segment, possibly from a read error. V usage is TRBV7-2 and J usage is TRBJ1-5, with 8 nucleotides matching TRBD1. The CDR3 contains 14 residues. Germline CDR1 reads SGHTA; CDR2 reads FQGNSA. The DNA of the CDR3 is TGTGTCAGCAGCTTCGGACAGGGCGGTCAGCCCCAGCATTTT. It yields the protein CVSSFGQGGQPQHF. Looking up the rest from reference TRBV7-2 and TRBJ1-5 gives the full variable domain: GAGVSQSPSNKVTEKGKDVELRCDPISGHTALYWYRQSLGQGLEFLIYFQGNSAPDKSGLPSDRFSAERTGGSVSTLTIQRTQQEDSAVYLCVSSFGQGGQPQHFGDGTRLSIL.

The chain uses TRBV11-2 and TRBJ1-4; possibly TRBD1 for D (5 bases). The CDR3 totals 13 residues. Trimming cost V 5 bases and J 7 bases, with 11 bases left between them. CDR1 and CDR2 from the germline V gene are SGHAT and FQNNGV. The CDR3 protein is CASSMAGGEKLFF. The CDR3 bases are TGTGCCAGCAGCATGGCGGGGGGTGAAAAACTGTTTTTT.

The V gene is TRBV30, the J gene TRBJ1-2, with 8 bases identical to TRBD1. The CDR3 covers 12 residues. V shed 5 bases, J shed 8 bases, and the junction held 7 bases outside the gene matches. CDR1 and CDR2 (germline): GTSNPN, SVGIG (reference sequence). This CDR3 is CAWHQGAGGYTF. DNA of the CDR3: TGTGCCTGGCACCAGGGGGCGGGCGGCTACACCTTC.

The V call is TRBV6-1, the J call TRBJ2-1, with 10 bases matching TRBD1. There are 17 residues in the CDR3. V gave up 2 bases and J gave up 7 bases; unmatched junction bases: 11. Germline CDR1 is MNHNS and CDR2 is SASEGT. CDR3 in amino acids: CASSESKTGGLWNEQFF. The DNA for the CDR3 is TGTGCCAGCAGTGAAAGTAAGACAGGGGGCTTGTGGAATGAGCAGTTCTTC.

The chain employs TRBV28 and TRBJ1-5; D is unresolved. Trimming pared 6 bases from V and 8 bases from J, leaving 17 bases between. The CDR3 runs to 14 residues. Germline CDR1 MDHEN, CDR2 SYDVKM. The CDR3 DNA is TGTGCCAGCAGGCCGGGATATCTGAGGGAGCCCCAGCATTTT. It encodes CASRPGYLREPQHF.

The rearrangement uses TRBV11-3 and TRBJ2-5; 7 positions match TRBD2. V dropped 3 bases and J dropped 4; count of bases not matched to a gene: 2. This CDR3 is built from 13 residues. Germline V gene lookup returns CDR1 SGHNT and CDR2 YENEEA. The CDR3 nucleotides are TGTGCCAGCAGCTTGGGGGGGTCAGAGACCCAGTACTTC. Translating gives CASSLGGSETQYF.

This clone was picked up one time. The CDR3 DNA reads TGTGCTAGTGGCCCGACGGGACAGGGGATTAGGGACACTGAAGCTTTCTTT. Its translation: CASGPTGQGIRDTEAFF. This chain links TRBV12-5 with TRBJ1-1; 10 bases fit TRBD1. V was pared by 6 bases and J by 3 bases, with 13 bases of the junction left unmatched. Germline lookup yields CDR1 LGHNT and CDR2 FRNRAP. The CDR3 spans 17 residues. The full variable domain, its missing parts supplied by reference TRBV12-5 and TRBJ1-1, is DARVTQTPRHKVTEMGQEVTMRCQPILGHNTVFWYRQTMMQGLELLAYFRNRAPLDDSGMPKDRFSAEMPDATLATLKIQPSEPRDSAVYFCASGPTGQGIRDTEAFFGQGTRLTVV.

V and J are TRBV9 and TRBJ1-2; D uncertain. The V gene's germline CDR1 is SGDLS and CDR2 YYNGEE. V shed 1 base and J shed 6 bases, with 7 bases lying between them. The CDR3 totals 12 residues. The CDR3 loop is CASSVNRNGYTF. In DNA form, the CDR3 reads TGTGCCAGCAGCGTAAATAGAAATGGCTACACCTTC.

The genes are TRBV19 and TRBJ2-1, with a weak D call TRBD2 (5 bases). From germline, CDR1 is LNHDA and CDR2 SQIVND (reference sequence). The length of the CDR3 is 16 residues. The V end lost 3 bases, the J end lost 0 bases, and 12 bases lay between the germline ends. In DNA, the CDR3 is TGTGCCAGTAGTATGATGGCCACTAGCTCCTACAATGAGCAGTTCTTC. It is translated as CASSMMATSSYNEQFF.

The chain links TRBV4-3 to TRBJ2-1; D uncertain. Trimming left V 3 bases short and J 2 bases short, with 5 bases between. Germline V CDR1 and CDR2: LGHNA, YSLEER. The CDR3 contains 13 residues. This chain's CDR3 is CASSHATYNEQFF. The CDR3 coding sequence is TGCGCCAGCAGCCATGCTACCTACAATGAGCAGTTCTTC.

The chain uses TRBV2 and TRBJ2-7; 7 bases map to TRBD1. CDR3 size: 16 residues. The V and J ends lost 4 bases and 4 bases, in that order; junction bases with no gene match: 13. The germline CDR1 and CDR2 sequences are SNHLY and FYNNEI. CDR3 region: CASSGGTAQGLYEQYF. Here the CDR3 DNA reads TGTGCCAGCAGTGGGGGGACAGCCCAAGGGCTTTACGAGCAGTACTTC.

This rearrangement joins TRBV6-1 to TRBJ2-5; 10 bases fit TRBD1. Trimming took 6 bases from V and 2 from J; bases not matched to a gene: 3. Germline values: CDR1 MNHNS, CDR2 SASEGT. CDR3 length: 14 residues. CDR3 sequence (DNA): TGTGCCAGCAGCCCGGGACAGGGGCAAGAGACCCAGTACTTC. Its protein is CASSPGQGQETQYF.

The V and J genes are TRBV4-3 and TRBJ2-1; TRBD2 aligns across 11 bases. The CDR3 is 15 residues long. The V and J ends lost 6 bases and 3 bases, in that order; junction bases with no gene match: 4. Germline CDR1 is LGHNA and CDR2 is YSLEER. Written as DNA, the CDR3 is TGCGCCAGCAGTGATACTAGCGGGAGCTACAATGAGCAGTTCTTC. This gives the protein CASSDTSGSYNEQFF.

The chain uses TRBV10-1 and TRBJ2-3, with D hard to call. Deletions cut 4 bases from V and 3 bases from J, with 11 bases between. CDR1 and CDR2 (germline): WNHNN, SYGVQD (reference sequence). The CDR3 sequence is 14 residues long. CDR3 in amino acids: CASSASTVTDTQYF. The CDR3 nucleotides read TGCGCCAGCAGTGCCTCCACTGTAACAGATACGCAGTATTTT.

The V and J genes are TRBV4-2 and TRBJ2-5; TRBD2 agrees at 11 bases. CDR1 and CDR2 (germline): LGHNA, YNFKEQ. The CDR3 is made up of 18 amino acids. J was trimmed by 2 bases and V by 0 bases; bases with no gene match: 8. The CDR3 is CASSQDYGTSGFQETQYF. CDR3 nucleotide sequence: TGTGCCAGCAGCCAAGATTACGGGACTAGCGGCTTTCAAGAGACCCAGTACTTC.

The J gene is TRBJ2-1, the V gene TRBV7-8; the match to TRBD2 covers 8 bases. Germline-derived CDR1 and CDR2 are SGHVS and FQNEAQ. The CDR3 consists of 14 residues. Losses at the gene ends were 7 bases for V and 9 bases for J; bases not matched to a gene: 11. CDR3 sequence: CASTLTGGRSEQFF. The CDR3 nucleotides read TGTGCCAGCACCCTTACCGGCGGGAGGTCTGAGCAGTTCTTC.

The rearrangement joins TRBV6-6 to TRBJ1-6; tentative D call: TRBD1 (6 bases). Germline CDR1 and CDR2: MNHNY and SVGAGI (reference sequence). The CDR3 is 14 residues long. Trimming took 6 bases from V and 6 from J, leaving 12 bases between them. This CDR3 reads CASRAGALNSPLHF. The CDR3 bases are TGTGCCAGCAGGGCGGGGGCGCTTAATTCACCCCTCCACTTT.

V gene TRBV30 combines with J gene TRBJ2-7; no firm D call. CDR1 is GTSNPN, CDR2 SVGIG, per germline (reference sequence). The V end was cut by 3 bases, the J end by 0 bases, with 12 bases between. The CDR3 contains 14 residues. CDR3 DNA sequence: TGTGCCTGGAGCCCCGAGAGGCCCTCCTACGAGCAGTACTTC. Residues: CAWSPERPSYEQYF. The variable domain in full, with the rest retrieved from reference TRBV30 and TRBJ2-7, is SQTIHQWPATLVQPVGSPLSLECTVEGTSNPNLYWYRQAAGRGLQLLFYSVGIGQISSEVPQNLSASRPQDRQFILSSKKLLLSDSGFYLCAWSPERPSYEQYFGPGTRLTVT.